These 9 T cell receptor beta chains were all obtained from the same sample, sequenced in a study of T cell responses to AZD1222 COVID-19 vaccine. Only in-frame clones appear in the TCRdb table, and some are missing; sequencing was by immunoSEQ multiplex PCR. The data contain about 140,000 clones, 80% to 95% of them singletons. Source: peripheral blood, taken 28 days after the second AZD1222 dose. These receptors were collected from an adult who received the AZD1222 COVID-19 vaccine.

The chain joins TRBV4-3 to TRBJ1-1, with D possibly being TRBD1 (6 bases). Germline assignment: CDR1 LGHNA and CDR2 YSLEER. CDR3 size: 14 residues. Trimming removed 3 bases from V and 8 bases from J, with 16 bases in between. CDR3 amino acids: CASSQAPGAGEAFF. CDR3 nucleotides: TGCGCCAGCAGCCAGGCCCCAGGGGCTGGAGAAGCTTTCTTT.

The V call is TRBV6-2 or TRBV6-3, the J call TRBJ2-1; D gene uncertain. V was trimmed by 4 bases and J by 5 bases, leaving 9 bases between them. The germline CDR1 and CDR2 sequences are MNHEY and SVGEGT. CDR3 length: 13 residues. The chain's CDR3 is CASSSAVNNEQFF. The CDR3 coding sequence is TGTGCCAGCAGTTCCGCGGTAAACAATGAGCAGTTCTTC.

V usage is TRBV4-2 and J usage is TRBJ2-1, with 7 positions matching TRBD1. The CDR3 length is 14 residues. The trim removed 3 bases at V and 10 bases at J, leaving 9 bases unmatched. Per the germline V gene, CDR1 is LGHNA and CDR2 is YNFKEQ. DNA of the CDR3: TGTGCCAGCAGCCAGGGGACAGTACGGGGAGAGCAGTTCTTC. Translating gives CASSQGTVRGEQFF.

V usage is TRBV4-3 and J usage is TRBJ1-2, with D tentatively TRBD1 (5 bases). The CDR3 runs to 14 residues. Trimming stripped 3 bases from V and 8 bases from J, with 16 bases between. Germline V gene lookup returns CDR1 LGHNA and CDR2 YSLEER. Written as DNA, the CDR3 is TGCGCCAGCAGCCAGGCCGGGACTTCGCGAGGCTACACCTTC. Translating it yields CASSQAGTSRGYTF.

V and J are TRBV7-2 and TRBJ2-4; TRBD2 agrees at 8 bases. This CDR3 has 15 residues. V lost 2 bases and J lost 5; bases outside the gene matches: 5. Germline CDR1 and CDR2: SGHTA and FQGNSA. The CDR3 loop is CASSLTGGRQNIQYF. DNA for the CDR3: TGTGCCAGCAGCTTAACGGGGGGGAGGCAAAACATTCAGTACTTC.

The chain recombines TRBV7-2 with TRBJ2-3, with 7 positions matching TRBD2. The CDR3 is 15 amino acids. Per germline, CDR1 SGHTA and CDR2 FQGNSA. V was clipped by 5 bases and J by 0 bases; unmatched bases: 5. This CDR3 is CASSLGTISTDTQYF. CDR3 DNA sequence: TGTGCCAGCAGCCTCGGGACTATAAGCACAGATACGCAGTATTTT.

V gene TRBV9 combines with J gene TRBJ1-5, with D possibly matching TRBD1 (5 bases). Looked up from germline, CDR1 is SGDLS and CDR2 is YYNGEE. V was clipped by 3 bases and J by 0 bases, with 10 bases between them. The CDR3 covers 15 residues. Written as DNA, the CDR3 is TGTGCCAGCAGCGAGACAGCCTATAGCAATCAGCCCCAGCATTTT. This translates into CASSETAYSNQPQHF.

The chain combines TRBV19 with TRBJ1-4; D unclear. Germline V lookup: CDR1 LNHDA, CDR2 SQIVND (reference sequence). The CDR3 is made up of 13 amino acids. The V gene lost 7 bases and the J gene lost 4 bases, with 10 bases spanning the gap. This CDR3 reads CASNTAINEKLFF. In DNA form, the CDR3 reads TGTGCCAGTAATACCGCCATTAATGAAAAACTGTTTTTT.

The CDR3 region has the DNA TGTGCCAGCAGCACAGGGGGGCAAGAGACCCAGTACTTC. It encodes CASSTGGQETQYF. V is TRBV3-1 (or the pseudogene TRBV3-2) and J is TRBJ2-5, with 8 bases fitting TRBD1. Germline V CDR1 and CDR2: LGHDT, YNNKEL (reference sequence). The J segment lost 2 bases and the V segment lost 5 bases, leaving 1 base of the junction unmatched. There are 13 residues in the CDR3.